This T cell receptor beta chain is drawn from a study of T cell repertoires in cytomegalovirus infection. Study-wide background: Used in the study were CMV epitopes, some recently identified and HLA-C-restricted, others well-studied and HLA-B-restricted. Public signatures in TCR beta pointed to CMV infection and matching HLA type.

TCRdb redid the calling of the reads with MiXCR, one entry per CDR3 protein. The sample has fewer than 850,000 distinct CDR3 sequences, 25% to 35% seen once. Trimming cost V 3 bases and J 7 bases, with 15 bases left between them. This CDR3 contains 14 residues. Germline CDR1 reads LNHDA; CDR2 reads SQIVND (reference sequence). Overall study results and limits: Cumulative public TCR beta family frequency identified carriers of CMV plus the relevant HLA. Clonotype analysis showed dominance of the ex vivo response by HLA-C-restricted CMV-specific TCR beta clonotypes.

On this clonotype itself: What it recognizes is unknown.

This sample comprised cultured CD8+ T cells from PBMCs, obtained from culture after CMV antigen stimulation. V is TRBV19 and J is TRBJ1-1; D is unresolved. The TCR comes from a human donor in good health (CMV status not recorded). Some clones in this sample may be carry-over from other donors' samples. The CDR3 DNA is TGTGCCAGTAGTATGGGAGACGGTGCAAATGAAGCTTTCTTT. Protein: CASSMGDGANEAFF.